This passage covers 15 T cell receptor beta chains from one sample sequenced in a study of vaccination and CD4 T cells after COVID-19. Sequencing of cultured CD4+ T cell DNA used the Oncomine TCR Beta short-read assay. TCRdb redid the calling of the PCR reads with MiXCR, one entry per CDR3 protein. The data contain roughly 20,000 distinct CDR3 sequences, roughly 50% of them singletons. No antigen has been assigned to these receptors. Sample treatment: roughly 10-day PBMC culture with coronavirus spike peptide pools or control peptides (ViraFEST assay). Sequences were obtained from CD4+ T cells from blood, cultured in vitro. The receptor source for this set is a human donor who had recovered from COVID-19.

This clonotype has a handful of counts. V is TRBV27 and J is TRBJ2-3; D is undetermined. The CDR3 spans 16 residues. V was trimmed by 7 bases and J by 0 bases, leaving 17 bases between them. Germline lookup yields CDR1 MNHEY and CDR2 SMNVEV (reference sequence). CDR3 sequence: CASKYRPDFSTDTQYF. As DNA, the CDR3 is TGTGCCAGCAAATATCGTCCGGATTTTAGCACAGATACGCAGTATTTT.

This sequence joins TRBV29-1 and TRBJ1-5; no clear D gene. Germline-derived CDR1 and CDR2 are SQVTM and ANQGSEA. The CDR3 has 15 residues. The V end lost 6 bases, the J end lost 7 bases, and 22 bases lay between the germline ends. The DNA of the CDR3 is TGCAGCGTCGCGGACGGGGTCCTCGGAAGGCAGCCCCAGCATTTT. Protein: CSVADGVLGRQPQHF.

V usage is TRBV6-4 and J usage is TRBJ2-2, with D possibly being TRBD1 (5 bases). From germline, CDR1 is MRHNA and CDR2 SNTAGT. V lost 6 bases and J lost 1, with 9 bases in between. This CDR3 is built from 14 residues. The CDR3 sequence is CASSLDRNTGELFF. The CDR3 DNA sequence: TGTGCCAGCAGCCTAGACAGGAACACCGGGGAGCTGTTTTTT.

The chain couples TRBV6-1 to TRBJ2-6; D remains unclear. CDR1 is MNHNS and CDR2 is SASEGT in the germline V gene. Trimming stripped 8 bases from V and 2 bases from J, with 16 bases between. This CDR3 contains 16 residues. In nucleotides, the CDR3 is TGTGCCAGCTGCCGGGCCCATGATCCTGGGGCCAACGTCCTGACTTTC. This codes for CASCRAHDPGANVLTF.

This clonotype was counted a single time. The DNA of the CDR3 is TGTGCCAGCAGTTACCGGGGGGGGAATACCTACGAGCAGTACTTC. Translated, it gives CASSYRGGNTYEQYF. The chain couples TRBV6-5 to TRBJ2-7, with 8 bases matching TRBD2. J was trimmed by 2 bases and V by 2 bases; bases with no gene match: 5. Per germline, CDR1 MNHEY and CDR2 SVGAGI. The CDR3 has 15 amino acids.

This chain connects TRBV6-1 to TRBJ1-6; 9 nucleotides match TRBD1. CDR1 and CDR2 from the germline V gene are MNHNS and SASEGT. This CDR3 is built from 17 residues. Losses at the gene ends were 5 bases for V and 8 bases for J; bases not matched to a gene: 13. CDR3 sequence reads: CASSKILGTGLYSPLHF. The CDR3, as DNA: TGTGCCAGCAGTAAAATCCTCGGGACAGGGTTATATTCACCCCTCCACTTT.

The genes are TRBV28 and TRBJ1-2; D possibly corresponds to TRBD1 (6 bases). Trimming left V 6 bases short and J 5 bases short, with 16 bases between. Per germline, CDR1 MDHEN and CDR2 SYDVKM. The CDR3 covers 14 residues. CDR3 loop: CASRPFGQFYGYTF. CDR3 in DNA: TGTGCCAGCAGACCATTTGGACAGTTTTATGGCTACACCTTC.

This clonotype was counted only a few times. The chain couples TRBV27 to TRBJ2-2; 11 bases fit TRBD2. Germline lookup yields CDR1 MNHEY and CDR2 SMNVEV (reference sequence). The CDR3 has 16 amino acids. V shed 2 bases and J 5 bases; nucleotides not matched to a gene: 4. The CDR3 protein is CASSLRASGRTGELFF. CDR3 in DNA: TGTGCCAGCAGTTTAAGGGCTAGCGGGAGGACCGGGGAGCTGTTTTTT.

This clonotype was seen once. CDR3 nucleotide sequence: TGTGCCAGCAGTGAACGTGGCAACACTGAAGCTTTCTTT. This sequence encodes CASSERGNTEAFF. This chain uses TRBV2 with TRBJ1-1; the D is unclear. The germline V gene encodes CDR1 SNHLY and CDR2 FYNNEI. This CDR3 has 13 amino acids. Deletions cut 2 bases from V and 2 bases from J, with 6 bases between.

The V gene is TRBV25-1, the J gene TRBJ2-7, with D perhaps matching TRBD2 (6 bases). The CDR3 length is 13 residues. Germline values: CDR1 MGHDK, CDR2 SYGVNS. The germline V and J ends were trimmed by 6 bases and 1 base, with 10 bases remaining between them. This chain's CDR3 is CASRGTPSYEQYF. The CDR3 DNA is TGTGCCAGCAGAGGGACTCCGTCCTACGAGCAGTACTTC.

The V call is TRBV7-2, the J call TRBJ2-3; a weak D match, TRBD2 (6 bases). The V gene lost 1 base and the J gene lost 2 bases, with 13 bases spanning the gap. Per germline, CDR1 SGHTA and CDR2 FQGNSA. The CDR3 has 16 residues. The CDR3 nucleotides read TGTGCCAGCAGCTTAGGAGGAGGGACGGTCACAGATACGCAGTATTTT. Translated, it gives CASSLGGGTVTDTQYF.

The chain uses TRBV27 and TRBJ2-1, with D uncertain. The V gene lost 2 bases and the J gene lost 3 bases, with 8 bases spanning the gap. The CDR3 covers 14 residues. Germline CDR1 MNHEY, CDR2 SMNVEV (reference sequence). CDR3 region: CASSLDGYYNEQFF. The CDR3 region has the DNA TGTGCCAGCAGTTTAGACGGATACTACAATGAGCAGTTCTTC.

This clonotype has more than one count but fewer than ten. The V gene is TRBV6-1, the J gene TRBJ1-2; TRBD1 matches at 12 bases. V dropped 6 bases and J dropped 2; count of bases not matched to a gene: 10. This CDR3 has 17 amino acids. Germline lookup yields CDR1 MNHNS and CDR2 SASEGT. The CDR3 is CASRPGTGGYENYGYTF. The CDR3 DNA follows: TGTGCCAGCAGACCCGGGACAGGGGGCTATGAAAACTATGGCTACACCTTC.

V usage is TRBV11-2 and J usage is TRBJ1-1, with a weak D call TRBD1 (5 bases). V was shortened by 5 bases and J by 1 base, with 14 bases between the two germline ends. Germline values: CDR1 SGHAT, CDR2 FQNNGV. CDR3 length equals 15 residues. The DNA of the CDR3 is TGTGCCAGCAGCCCTCGCAGGGCACCGAACACTGAAGCTTTCTTT. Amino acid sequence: CASSPRRAPNTEAFF.

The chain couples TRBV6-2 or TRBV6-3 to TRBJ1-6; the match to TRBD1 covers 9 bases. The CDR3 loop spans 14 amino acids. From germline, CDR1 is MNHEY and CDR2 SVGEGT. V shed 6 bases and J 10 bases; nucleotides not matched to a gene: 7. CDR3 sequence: CASSQGQGTSPLHF. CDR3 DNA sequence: TGTGCCAGCAGCCAGGGACAGGGAACCTCACCCCTCCACTTT.